This T cell receptor beta chain was sequenced during a study of CD8+ T cells in alopecia areata. Study overall: Oral tofacitinib, 5 to 10 mg twice daily, was given in an open-label trial. Findings of the study overall: Researchers reported that TCR sharing among patients proved less clear than in mice, possibly HLA-linked.

Trimming cost V 5 bases and J 2 bases; bases outside gene matches: 17. CDR1 SEHNR and CDR2 FQNEAQ come from the germline V gene (reference sequence). The CDR3 is 18 amino acids. Collected material from alopecia areata patients comprised lesional scalp punch biopsies and peripheral blood. Reverse transcribed after extraction, RNA yielded cDNA as the sequencing template. The repertoire was sequenced with immunoSEQ multiplex PCR; TCRdb's copy has only in-frame clones and lacks some. The sample records 150,000 or so clones, about 87% being singletons. Concerning this clone itself: Its specificity is not known.

The V and J genes are TRBV7-9 and TRBJ1-2; 7 bases line up with TRBD1. The sequencing here drew on CD8+ T cells sorted from blood, taken at week 0. The source is a human donor with alopecia areata. The CDR3 region is CASSPLGGGRASNYGYTF. DNA of the CDR3: TGTGCCAGCAGCCCCCTGGGAGGGGGCAGAGCTTCCAACTATGGCTACACCTTC.